These T cell receptor beta chains were read from a single sample in a study of blood T cell repertoires in COVID-19. The protocol was immunoSEQ multiplex PCR, while the TCRdb copy is restricted to in-frame clones and leaves out a portion. Among some 400,000 clones, roughly 90% were seen once, and the ten largest hold around 1.7%. Sequenced material: PBMCs or T cells enriched from blood (not recorded which). Source of these receptors: a woman aged 30 to 39 who had recovered from COVID-19. The CDR3 runs from the conserved cysteine through the conserved F or W. Each record gives: CDR3 protein, V gene, clone size. A row's size may be missing; if present it is once, few, many or a size class.

CDR3: CASSLKQGPNQPQHF
V: TRBV6-6
size: -

CDR3: CATRCARTNTEAFF
V: TRBV24-1
size: few

CDR3: CASSPRTSGSTDTQYF
V: TRBV5-1
size: few

CDR3: CASSDRTENYGYTF
V: TRBV9
size: -

CDR3: CASSQGLRGRYSPLHF
V: TRBV14
size: -

CDR3: CASSESGSTYNEQFF
V: TRBV5-1
size: -

CDR3: CASSIVGRGGNQPQHF
V: TRBV19
size: -

CDR3: CASETVSGNTIYF
V: TRBV7-9
size: -

CDR3: CASSEWQGGSPLHF
V: TRBV2
size: -

CDR3: CASSESLQGTAQDSPLHF
V: TRBV10-1
size: few

CDR3: CASRNLVDIRPDNEQFF
V: TRBV19
size: -

CDR3: CAISGGGRTNTEAFF
V: TRBV10-3
size: -

CDR3: CASSPRRGSGRTLTGELFF
V: TRBV27
size: -

CDR3: CASSVAGTEPVHF
V: TRBV9
size: -

CDR3: CASSQAWTGTAYEQYF
V: TRBV3-1/TRBV3-2
size: -